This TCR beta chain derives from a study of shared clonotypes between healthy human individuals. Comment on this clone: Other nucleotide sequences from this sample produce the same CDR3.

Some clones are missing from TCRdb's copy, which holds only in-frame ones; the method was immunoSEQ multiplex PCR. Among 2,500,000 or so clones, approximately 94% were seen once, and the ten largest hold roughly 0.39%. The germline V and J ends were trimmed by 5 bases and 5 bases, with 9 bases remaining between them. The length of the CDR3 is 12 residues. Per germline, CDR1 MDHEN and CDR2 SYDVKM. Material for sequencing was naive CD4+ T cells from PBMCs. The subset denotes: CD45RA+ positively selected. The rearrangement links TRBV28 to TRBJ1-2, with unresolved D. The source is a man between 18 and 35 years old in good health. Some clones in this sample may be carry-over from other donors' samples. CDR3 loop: CASSPRGYGYTF. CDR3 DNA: TGTGCCAGCAGTCCCCGGGGATATGGCTACACCTTC.